The TCR beta chain described here comes from a study of blood T cell repertoires in COVID-19. Study context: Whether acute or convalescent, the COVID-19 samples came from the United States, Italy and Spain. In each case, the material was cDNA or gDNA derived from T cells, B-cell-depleted T cells, or PBMCs.

Here immunoSEQ multiplex PCR was the method, and the copy in TCRdb shows in-frame clones only, minus some. Found here are about 200,000 clones, around 88% of them singletons; the top ten hold around 5%. Everyone who took part was about 18 to 90 years old, and they came from over 20 US areas. Participants' own reports of clinical history determined their cohort assignment. The CDR3 consists of 16 residues. CDR1 is SGHRS and CDR2 is YFSETQ in the germline V gene. Trimming removed 2 bases at V and 1 base at J, with 13 bases between. This sequence was found in a man aged 40-50 years with acute COVID-19. Material: PBMCs or T cells enriched from blood (not recorded which). This chain joins TRBV5-1 and TRBJ2-1; D might be TRBD2 (7 bases). For the CDR3, the DNA is TGCGCCAGCAGCTTAGGGGGGGCCCCTTCCTACAATGAGCAGTTCTTC. It codes for CASSLGGAPSYNEQFF.